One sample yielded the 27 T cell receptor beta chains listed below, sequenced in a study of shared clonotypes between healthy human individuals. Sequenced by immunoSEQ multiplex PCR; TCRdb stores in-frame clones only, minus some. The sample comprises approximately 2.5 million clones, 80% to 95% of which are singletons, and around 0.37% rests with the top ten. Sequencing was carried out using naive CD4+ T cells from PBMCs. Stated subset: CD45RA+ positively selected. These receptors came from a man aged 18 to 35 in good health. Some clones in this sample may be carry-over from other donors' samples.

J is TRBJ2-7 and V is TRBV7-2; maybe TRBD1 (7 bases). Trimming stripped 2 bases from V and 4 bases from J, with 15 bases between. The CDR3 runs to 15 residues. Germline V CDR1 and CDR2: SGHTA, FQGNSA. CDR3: CASSLFQGGGYEQYF. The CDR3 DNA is TGTGCCAGCAGCTTATTCCAGGGGGGTGGTTACGAGCAGTACTTC.

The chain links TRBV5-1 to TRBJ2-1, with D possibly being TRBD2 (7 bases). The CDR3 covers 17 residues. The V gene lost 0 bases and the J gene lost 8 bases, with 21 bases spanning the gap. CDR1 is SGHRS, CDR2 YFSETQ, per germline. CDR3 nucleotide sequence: TGCGCCAGCAGCTTGGCCGCCGGGGGGACCCCAGGGGATGAGCAGTTCTTC. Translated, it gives CASSLAAGGTPGDEQFF.

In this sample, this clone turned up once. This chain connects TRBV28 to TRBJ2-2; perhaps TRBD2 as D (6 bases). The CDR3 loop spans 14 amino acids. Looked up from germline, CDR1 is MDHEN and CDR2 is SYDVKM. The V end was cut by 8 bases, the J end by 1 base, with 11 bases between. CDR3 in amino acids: CASRDFQNTGELFF. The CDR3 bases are TGTGCCAGCCGGGACTTCCAGAACACCGGGGAGCTGTTTTTT.

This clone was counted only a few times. CDR3 region: CASSYMRNTEAFF. The CDR3 coding sequence is TGTGCCAGCAGTTATATGAGGAACACTGAAGCTTTCTTT. This sequence joins TRBV6-5 and TRBJ1-1; D is undetermined. The CDR3 sequence is 13 residues long. Deletions cut 3 bases from V and 1 base from J, with 6 bases between. Germline CDR1 reads MNHEY; CDR2 reads SVGAGI.

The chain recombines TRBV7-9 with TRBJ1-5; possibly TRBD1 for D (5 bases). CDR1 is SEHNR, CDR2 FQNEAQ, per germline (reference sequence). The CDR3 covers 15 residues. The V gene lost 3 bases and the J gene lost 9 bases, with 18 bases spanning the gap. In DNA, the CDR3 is TGTGCCAGCAGCTTGGACGCCGGGGCAAGCCCGCCCCAGCATTTT. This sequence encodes CASSLDAGASPPQHF. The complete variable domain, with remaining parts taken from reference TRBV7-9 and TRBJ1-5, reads DTGVSQNPRHKITKRGQNVTFRCDPISEHNRLYWYRQTLGQGPEFLTYFQNEAQLEKSRLLSDRFSAERPKGSFSTLEIQRTEQGDSAMYLCASSLDAGASPPQHFGDGTRLSIL.

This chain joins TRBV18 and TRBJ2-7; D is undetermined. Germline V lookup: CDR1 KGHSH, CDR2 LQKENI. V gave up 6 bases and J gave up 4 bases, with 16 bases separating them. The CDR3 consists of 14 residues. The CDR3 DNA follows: TGTGCCAGCTCCCACCCCGCCGACGTTTACGAGCAGTACTTC. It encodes CASSHPADVYEQYF.

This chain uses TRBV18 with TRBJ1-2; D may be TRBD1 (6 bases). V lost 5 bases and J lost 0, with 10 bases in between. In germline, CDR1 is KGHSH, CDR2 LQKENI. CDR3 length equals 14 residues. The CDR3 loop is CASSSDRTNYGYTF. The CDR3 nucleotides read TGTGCCAGCTCAAGCGACAGGACTAACTATGGCTACACCTTC. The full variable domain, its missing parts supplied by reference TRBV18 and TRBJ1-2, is NAGVMQNPRHLVRRRGQEARLRCSPMKGHSHVYWYRQLPEEGLKFMVYLQKENIIDESGMPKERFSAEFPKEGPSILRIQQVVRGDSAAYFCASSSDRTNYGYTFGSGTRLTVV.

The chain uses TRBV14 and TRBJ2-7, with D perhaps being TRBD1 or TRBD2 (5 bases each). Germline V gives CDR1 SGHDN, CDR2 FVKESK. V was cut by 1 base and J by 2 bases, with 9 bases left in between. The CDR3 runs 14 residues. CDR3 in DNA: TGTGCCAGCAGCCAAGCTGGGGGAACCTACGAGCAGTACTTC. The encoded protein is CASSQAGGTYEQYF.

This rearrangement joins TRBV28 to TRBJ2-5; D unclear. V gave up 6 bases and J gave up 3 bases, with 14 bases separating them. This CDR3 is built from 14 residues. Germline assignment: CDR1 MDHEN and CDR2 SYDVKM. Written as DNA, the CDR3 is TGTGCCAGCAGCCGCCCCTACACCAAAGAGACCCAGTACTTC. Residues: CASSRPYTKETQYF.

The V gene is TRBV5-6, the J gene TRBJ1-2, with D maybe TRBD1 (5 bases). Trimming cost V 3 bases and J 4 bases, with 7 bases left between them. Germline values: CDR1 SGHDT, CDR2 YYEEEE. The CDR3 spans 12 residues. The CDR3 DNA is TGTGCCAGCAGCTCAGGGAGCTATGGCTACACCTTC. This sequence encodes CASSSGSYGYTF. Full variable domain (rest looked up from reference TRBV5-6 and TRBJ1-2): DAGVTQSPTHLIKTRGQQVTLRCSPKSGHDTVSWYQQALGQGPQFIFQYYEEEERQRGNFPDRFSGHQFPNYSSELNVNALLLGDSALYLCASSSGSYGYTFGSGTRLTVV.

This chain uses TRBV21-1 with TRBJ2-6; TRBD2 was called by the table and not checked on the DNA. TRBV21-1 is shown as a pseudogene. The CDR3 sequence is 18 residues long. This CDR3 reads CASKRREGGLFGANVLTF. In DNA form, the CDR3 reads TGTGCCAGCAAACGTCGGGAGGGGGGTCTGTTTGGCGCCAACGTCCTGACTTTC.

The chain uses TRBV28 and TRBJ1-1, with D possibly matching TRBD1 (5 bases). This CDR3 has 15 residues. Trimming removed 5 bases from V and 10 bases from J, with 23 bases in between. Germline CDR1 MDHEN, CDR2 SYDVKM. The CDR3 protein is CASSTQETPRVGAFF. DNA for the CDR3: TGTGCCAGCAGTACCCAAGAGACACCCAGGGTAGGAGCTTTCTTT.

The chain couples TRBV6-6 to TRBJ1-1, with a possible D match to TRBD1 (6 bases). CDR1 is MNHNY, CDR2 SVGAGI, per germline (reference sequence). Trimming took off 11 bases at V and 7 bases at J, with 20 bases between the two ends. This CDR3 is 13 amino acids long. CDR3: CAGRTGSRNEAFF. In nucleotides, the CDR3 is TGTGCCGGCCGAACAGGGAGTCGTAATGAAGCTTTCTTT.

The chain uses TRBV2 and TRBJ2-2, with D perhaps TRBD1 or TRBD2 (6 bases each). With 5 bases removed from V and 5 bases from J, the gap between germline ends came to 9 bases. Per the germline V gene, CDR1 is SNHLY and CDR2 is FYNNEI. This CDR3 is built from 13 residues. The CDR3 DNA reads TGTGCCAGCAGTCGAGGGGGGACCGGGGAGCTGTTTTTT. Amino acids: CASSRGGTGELFF.

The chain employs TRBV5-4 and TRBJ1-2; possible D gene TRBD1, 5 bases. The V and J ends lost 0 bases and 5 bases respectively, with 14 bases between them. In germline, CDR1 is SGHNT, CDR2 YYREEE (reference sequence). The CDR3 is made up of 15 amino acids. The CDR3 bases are TGTGCCAGCAGCTTGGTAACAGCAGGGAAATATGGCTACACCTTC. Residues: CASSLVTAGKYGYTF. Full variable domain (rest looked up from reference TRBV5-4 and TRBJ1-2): ETGVTQSPTHLIKTRGQQVTLRCSSQSGHNTVSWYQQALGQGPQFIFQYYREEENGRGNFPPRFSGLQFPNYSSELNVNALELDDSALYLCASSLVTAGKYGYTFGSGTRLTVV.

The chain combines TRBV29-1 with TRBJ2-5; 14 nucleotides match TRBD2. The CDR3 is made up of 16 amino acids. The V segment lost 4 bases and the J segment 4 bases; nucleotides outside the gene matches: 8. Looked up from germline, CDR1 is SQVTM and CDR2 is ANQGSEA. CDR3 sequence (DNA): TGCAGCGTTGTTAGACTAGCGGGAGGGCCGGGAGAGACCCAGTACTTC. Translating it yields CSVVRLAGGPGETQYF.

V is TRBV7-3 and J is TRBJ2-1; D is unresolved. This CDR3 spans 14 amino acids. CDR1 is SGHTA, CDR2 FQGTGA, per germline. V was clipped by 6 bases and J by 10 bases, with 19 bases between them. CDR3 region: CASSPTRKGSEQFF. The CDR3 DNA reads TGTGCCAGCAGTCCTACCCGAAAAGGTAGCGAGCAGTTCTTC.

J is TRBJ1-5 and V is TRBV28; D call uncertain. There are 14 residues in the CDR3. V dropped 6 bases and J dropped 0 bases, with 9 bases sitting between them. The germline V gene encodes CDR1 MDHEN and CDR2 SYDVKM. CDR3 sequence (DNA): TGTGCCAGCAGGAAATACAATAGCAATCAGCCCCAGCATTTT. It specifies CASRKYNSNQPQHF.

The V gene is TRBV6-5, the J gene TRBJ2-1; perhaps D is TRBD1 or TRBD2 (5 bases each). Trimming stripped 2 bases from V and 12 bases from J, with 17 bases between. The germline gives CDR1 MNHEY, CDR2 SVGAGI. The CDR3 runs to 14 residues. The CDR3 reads CASSYRVREKAQFF. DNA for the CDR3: TGTGCCAGCAGTTACAGGGTCAGGGAGAAAGCGCAGTTCTTC.

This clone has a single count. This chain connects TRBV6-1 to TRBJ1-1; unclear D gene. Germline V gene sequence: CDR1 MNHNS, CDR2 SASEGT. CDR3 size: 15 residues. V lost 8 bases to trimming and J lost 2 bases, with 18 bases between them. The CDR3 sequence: CASLYYKWDNTEAFF. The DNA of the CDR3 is TGTGCCAGCCTCTACTACAAGTGGGATAACACTGAAGCTTTCTTT.

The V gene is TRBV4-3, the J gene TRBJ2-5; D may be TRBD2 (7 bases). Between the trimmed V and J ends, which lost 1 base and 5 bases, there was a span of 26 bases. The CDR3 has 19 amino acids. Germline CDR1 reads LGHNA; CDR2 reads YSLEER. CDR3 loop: CASSQGRRGPRVRMETQYF. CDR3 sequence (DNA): TGCGCCAGCAGCCAAGGTCGGCGGGGGCCCCGGGTCAGGATGGAGACCCAGTACTTC.

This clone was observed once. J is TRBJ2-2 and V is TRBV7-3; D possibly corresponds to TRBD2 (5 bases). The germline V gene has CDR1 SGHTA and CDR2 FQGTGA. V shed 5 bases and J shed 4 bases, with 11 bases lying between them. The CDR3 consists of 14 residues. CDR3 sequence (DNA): TGTGCCAGCAGCAGAGGACTCACCACCGGGGAGCTGTTTTTT. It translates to CASSRGLTTGELFF. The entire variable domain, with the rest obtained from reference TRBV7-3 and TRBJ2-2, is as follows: GAGVSQTPSNKVTEKGKYVELRCDPISGHTALYWYRQSLGQGPEFLIYFQGTGAADDSGLPNDRFFAVRPEGSVSTLKIQRTERGDSAVYLCASSRGLTTGELFFGEGSRLTVL.

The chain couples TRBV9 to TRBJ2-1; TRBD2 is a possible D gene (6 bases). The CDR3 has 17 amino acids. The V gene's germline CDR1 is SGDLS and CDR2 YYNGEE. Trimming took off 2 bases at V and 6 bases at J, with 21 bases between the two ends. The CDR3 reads CASSVSTGDSLVNEQFF. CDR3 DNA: TGTGCCAGCAGCGTCTCGACGGGGGACTCTTTAGTCAATGAGCAGTTCTTC.

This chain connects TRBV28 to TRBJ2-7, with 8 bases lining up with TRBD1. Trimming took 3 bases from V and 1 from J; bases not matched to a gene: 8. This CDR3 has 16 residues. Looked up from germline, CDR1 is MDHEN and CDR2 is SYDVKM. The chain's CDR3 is CASSFRQGRRSYEQYF. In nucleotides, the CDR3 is TGTGCCAGCAGTTTCCGACAGGGGAGGAGGTCCTACGAGCAGTACTTC.

The CDR3 nucleotides are TGTGCCAGCAGCGTAGAGCAGGGACGGGGACAAGAGACCCAGTACTTC. This gives the protein CASSVEQGRGQETQYF. The genes are TRBV9 and TRBJ2-5; the D gene could be TRBD1 or TRBD2 (5 bases each). V lost 0 bases and J lost 2, with 14 bases in between. The CDR3 has 16 amino acids. From germline, CDR1 is SGDLS and CDR2 YYNGEE.

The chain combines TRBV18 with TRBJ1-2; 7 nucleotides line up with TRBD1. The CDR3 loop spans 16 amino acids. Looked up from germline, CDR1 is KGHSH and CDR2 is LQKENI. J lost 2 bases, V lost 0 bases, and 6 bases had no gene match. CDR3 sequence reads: CASSPPGQKRNYGYTF. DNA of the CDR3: TGTGCCAGCTCACCACCGGGACAGAAGAGGAACTATGGCTACACCTTC.

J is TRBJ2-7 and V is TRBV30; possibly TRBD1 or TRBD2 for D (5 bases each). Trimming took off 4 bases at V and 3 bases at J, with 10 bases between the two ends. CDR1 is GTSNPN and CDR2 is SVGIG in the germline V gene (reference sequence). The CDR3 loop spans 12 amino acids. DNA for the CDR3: TGTGCCTGGAATAGGGACGTCTACGAGCAGTACTTC. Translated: CAWNRDVYEQYF.